These 9 T cell receptor beta chains were sequenced from one sample in a study of cytomegalovirus exposure and HLA in healthy donors. PCR was performed using 60 Vbeta and 13 Jbeta primers. The data were produced by immunoSEQ multiplex PCR, yet TCRdb's version contains in-frame clones alone and is incomplete. The sample has some 100,000 clones; 75% are singletons. Sequenced: PBMCs. Source of these receptors: a woman under 30 in good health and CMV-seropositive.

This clone has only one observation. This sequence joins TRBV6-5 and TRBJ2-7, with 11 bases that match TRBD1. The CDR3 extends over 15 amino acids. Trimming removed 4 bases from V and 2 bases from J; junction bases left unmatched: 4. From germline, CDR1 is MNHEY and CDR2 SVGAGI. The CDR3 loop is CASSSPDRGPYEQYF. The CDR3 region has the DNA TGTGCCAGCAGTTCCCCGGACAGGGGGCCCTACGAGCAGTACTTC.

The chain carries TRBV27 and TRBJ1-1; 8 nucleotides line up with TRBD1. Germline CDR1 and CDR2: MNHEY and SMNVEV (reference sequence). This CDR3 contains 14 residues. V gave up 8 bases and J gave up 4 bases; unmatched junction bases: 9. The CDR3 bases are TGTGCCAGCCAGGACAGGGCGTGGGGCACTGAAGCTTTCTTT. Its protein is CASQDRAWGTEAFF.

The CDR3 region is CASSLTGGQETQYF. In DNA, the CDR3 is TGTGCCAGCAGCCTGACAGGGGGACAAGAGACCCAGTACTTC. V and J are TRBV28 and TRBJ2-5, with 9 bases lining up with TRBD1. The J segment lost 2 bases and the V segment lost 6 bases, leaving 4 bases of the junction unmatched. This CDR3 is built from 14 residues. Germline CDR1 is MDHEN and CDR2 is SYDVKM.

The chain links TRBV6-6 to TRBJ2-5; the match to TRBD1 covers 9 bases. The germline V gene encodes CDR1 MNHNY and CDR2 SVGAGI (reference sequence). CDR3 length: 12 residues. The J segment lost 6 bases and the V segment lost 7 bases, leaving 3 bases of the junction unmatched. The CDR3 nucleotides read TGTGCCAGCACCGGACAGGGGAAGACCCAGTACTTC. Its protein is CASTGQGKTQYF.

This clone was seen more than once but under ten times. The chain combines TRBV7-9 with TRBJ2-4, with 7 bases matching TRBD1. Losses at the gene ends were 5 bases for V and 7 bases for J; bases not matched to a gene: 14. This CDR3 spans 16 amino acids. Germline V gene lookup returns CDR1 SEHNR and CDR2 FQNEAQ (reference sequence). DNA for the CDR3: TGTGCCAGCAGCGGACTTGGGGCACAGGGGAAGAACATTCAGTACTTC. This codes for CASSGLGAQGKNIQYF.

The V and J genes are TRBV6-4 and TRBJ1-1, with D maybe TRBD1 (6 bases). With 5 bases removed from V and 0 bases from J, the gap between germline ends came to 19 bases. This CDR3 is 17 amino acids long. The germline V gene encodes CDR1 MRHNA and CDR2 SNTAGT. CDR3 nucleotide sequence: TGTGCCAGCAGTCCACGGGCAGGGGAAGAGGTGAACACTGAAGCTTTCTTT. This encodes CASSPRAGEEVNTEAFF.

This clone was counted only a few times. This chain connects TRBV5-6 to TRBJ2-4, with 7 bases matching TRBD2. This CDR3 has 13 residues. V trimming: 5 bases; J trimming: 14 bases; junction bases outside the gene matches: 13. Germline V lookup: CDR1 SGHDT, CDR2 YYEEEE. The DNA for the CDR3 is TGTGCCAGCAGGATCACCGGGGCCGCGGGGGAGTACTTC. This encodes CASRITGAAGEYF.

This chain uses TRBV7-2 with TRBJ2-7; D is possibly TRBD2 (5 bases). The V end was cut by 4 bases, the J end by 6 bases, with 16 bases between. The CDR3 is 14 residues long. Germline V lookup: CDR1 SGHTA, CDR2 FQGNSA. This chain's CDR3 is CASSSEVASGEQYF. CDR3 nucleotides: TGTGCCAGCAGCTCAGAGGTGGCGAGCGGCGAGCAGTACTTC.

This sequence joins TRBV25-1 and TRBJ1-2; the D gene is possibly TRBD1 (6 bases). The V end was cut by 4 bases, the J end by 4 bases, with 16 bases between. The CDR3 runs to 15 residues. Looked up from germline, CDR1 is MGHDK and CDR2 is SYGVNS. CDR3 sequence reads: CASSVDSPGGYGYTF. Written as DNA, the CDR3 is TGTGCCAGCAGTGTGGACAGCCCCGGCGGCTATGGCTACACCTTC.